These 4 T cell receptor beta chains share one sample of origin, sequenced in a study of regulatory T cells in long-lasting Graves disease. Assembly of TCR beta libraries relied on iRepertoire HTBI primers together with Arm-PCR of CDR3 regions. From the multiplex PCR reads, TCRdb called clonotypes with MiXCR, one entry per CDR3 protein. Altogether hundreds of thousands of distinct CDR3 sequences are present, 15% to 20% being singletons, with the ten largest covering more than 20%. The sample's time point: newly diagnosed GD, antithyroid drugs for less than 3 months. Isolated PBMC RNA provided the starting material for the TCR library. This sample was shared with a second study, whose subject was T cells in Graves' hyperthyroidism and ophthalmopathy.

This specimen consisted of peripheral blood mononuclear cells (PBMCs), obtained at new diagnosis, from a patient treated with antithyroid drugs. These receptors were collected from a woman aged 35-60 years with Graves disease.

Only a few counts were recorded for this clonotype. CDR3 in DNA: TGCAGTGCTCCCCCTCGGAACAGGGGTGAGACCGGGGAGCTGTTTTTT. Translating it yields CSAPPRNRGETGELFF. This chain connects TRBV20-1 to TRBJ2-2; 7 nucleotides match TRBD1. Germline CDR1 reads DFQATT; CDR2 reads SNEGSKA (reference sequence). The trim removed 5 bases at V and 5 bases at J, leaving 14 bases unmatched. The length of the CDR3 is 16 residues.

The chain recombines TRBV7-9 with TRBJ2-3; no clear D. The CDR3 has 12 amino acids. V was trimmed by 1 base and J by 10 bases, leaving 9 bases between them. Germline CDR1 reads SEHNR; CDR2 reads FQNEAQ (reference sequence). The CDR3 coding sequence is TGTGCCAGCAGCTTAGATTCCCCTTCGCAGTATTTT. Translation gives CASSLDSPSQYF.

The chain is built from TRBV27 and TRBJ2-7; 14 bases fit TRBD2. Trimming took 4 bases from V and 3 from J; bases not matched to a gene: 5. The CDR3 loop spans 16 amino acids. Germline values: CDR1 MNHEY, CDR2 SMNVEV (reference sequence). The DNA of the CDR3 is TGTGCCAGCAGTTACGGGACTAGCGGGGGTCACTACGAGCAGTACTTC. Protein: CASSYGTSGGHYEQYF.

As regards this clonotype: This could be a read error, since a much larger clone is one nucleotide away. This CDR3 fails to terminate in the conserved phenylalanine or tryptophan, so it likely reflects a read error. The V and J genes are TRBV3-1 and TRBJ1-1; 7 bases are shared with TRBD1. The junction had 8 bases not matched to a gene; V was cut back by 5 bases and J by 8 bases. Germline lookup yields CDR1 LGHDT and CDR2 YNNKEL (reference sequence). The CDR3 totals 13 residues. This CDR3 is CASSFQGGREAFS. The CDR3 region has the DNA TGTGCCAGCAGCTTCCAGGGGGGTAGGGAAGCTTTCTCT.